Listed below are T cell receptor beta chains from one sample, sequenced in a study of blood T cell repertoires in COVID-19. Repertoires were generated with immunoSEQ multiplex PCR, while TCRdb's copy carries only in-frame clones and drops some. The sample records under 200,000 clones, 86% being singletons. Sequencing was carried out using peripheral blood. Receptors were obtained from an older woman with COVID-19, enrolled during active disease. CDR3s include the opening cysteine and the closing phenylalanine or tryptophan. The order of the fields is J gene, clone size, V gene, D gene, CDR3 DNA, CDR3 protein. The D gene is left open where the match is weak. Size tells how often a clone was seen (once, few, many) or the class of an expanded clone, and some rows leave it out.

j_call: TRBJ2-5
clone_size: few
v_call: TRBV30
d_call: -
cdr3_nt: TGTGCCTGGAGTGTTGAGAAGGGAGGCACAGCGACCCAGTACTTC
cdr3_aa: CAWSVEKGGTATQYF

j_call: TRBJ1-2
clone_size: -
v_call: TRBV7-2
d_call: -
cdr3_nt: TGTGCCAGCAGCTTTAGGGACACCGCCTATGGCTACACCTTC
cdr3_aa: CASSFRDTAYGYTF

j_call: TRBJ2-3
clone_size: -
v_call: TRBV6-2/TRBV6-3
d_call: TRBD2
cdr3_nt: TGTGCCAGCAGTGCAACCGGCCCACTAGCGGGAGCGGATACGCAGTATTTT
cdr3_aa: CASSATGPLAGADTQYF

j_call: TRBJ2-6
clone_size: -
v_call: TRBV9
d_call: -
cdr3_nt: TGTGCCAGCACAGTCTCTGGGGCCAACGTCCTGACTTTC
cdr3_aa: CASTVSGANVLTF

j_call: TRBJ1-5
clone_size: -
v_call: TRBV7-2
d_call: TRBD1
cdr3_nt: TGTGCCAGCAGCGCCCGACAGGGCACGGGTCAGCCCCAGCATTTT
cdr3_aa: CASSARQGTGQPQHF

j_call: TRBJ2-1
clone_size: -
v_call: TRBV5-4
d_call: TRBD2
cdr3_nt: TGTGCCAGCAGTTTTAGCGGGAGACGGGACAATGAGCAGTTCTTC
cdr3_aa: CASSFSGRRDNEQFF

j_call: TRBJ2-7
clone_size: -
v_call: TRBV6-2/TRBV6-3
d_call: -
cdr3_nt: TGTGCCAGCAGTTTTTCTACGGGAGTGGCCTACGAGCAGTACTTC
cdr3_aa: CASSFSTGVAYEQYF

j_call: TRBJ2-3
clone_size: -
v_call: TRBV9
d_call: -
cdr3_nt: TGTGCCAGCAGCCCTACTGGCACAGATACGCAGTATTTT
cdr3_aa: CASSPTGTDTQYF

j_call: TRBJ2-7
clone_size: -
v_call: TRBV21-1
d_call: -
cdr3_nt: TGTGCCAGCAGCACACCGGGACTAGCGGGAGCGCACTCCTACGAGCAGTACTTC
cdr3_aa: CASSTPGLAGAHSYEQYF

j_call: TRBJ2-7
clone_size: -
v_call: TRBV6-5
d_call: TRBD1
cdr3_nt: TGTGCCAGCATCCGGGACAGGGGATACTACGAGCAGTACTTC
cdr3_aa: CASIRDRGYYEQYF

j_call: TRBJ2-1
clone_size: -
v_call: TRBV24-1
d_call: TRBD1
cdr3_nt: TGTGCCACCAGTGAAGGGACAGGGTTCGCCTACAATGAGCAGTTCTTC
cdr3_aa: CATSEGTGFAYNEQFF

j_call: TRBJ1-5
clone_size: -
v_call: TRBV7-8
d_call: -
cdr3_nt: TGTGCCAGCAGCTTAGCTGTGGGGGGTAGCAATCAGCCCCAGCATTTT
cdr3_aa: CASSLAVGGSNQPQHF

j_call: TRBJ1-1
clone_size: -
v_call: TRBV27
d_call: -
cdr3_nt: TGTGCCAGCAGACCGCAATTGACAGGAGAAGCTTTCTTT
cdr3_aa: CASRPQLTGEAFF

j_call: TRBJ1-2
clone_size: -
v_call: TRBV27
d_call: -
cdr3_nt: TGTGCCAGCAGTTTATCAAACAGAAACTATGGCTACACCTTC
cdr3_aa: CASSLSNRNYGYTF

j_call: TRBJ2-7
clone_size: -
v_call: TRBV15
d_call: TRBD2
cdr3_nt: TGTGCCACCAGCAGAGCGGTAGCGGGGGTCGAGCAGTACTTC
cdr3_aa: CATSRAVAGVEQYF

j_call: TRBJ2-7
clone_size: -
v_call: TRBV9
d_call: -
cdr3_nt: TGTGCCAGCAGCGGCGGAGGGCGCCTCTCCTTC
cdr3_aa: CASSGGGRLSF